This TCR beta chain was found in a study of cytomegalovirus exposure and HLA in healthy donors. Study in general: A subsequent analysis stated that the 95 to 150 validation repertoires were run on the same platform as the approximately 710 first-cohort repertoires. Regarding the study as a whole: Cytomegalovirus status was reportedly diagnosed by the classifier with high specificity and sensitivity. Listed as cytomegalovirus-associated were 164 TCR beta chains. Generally TCR sequences proved uncommon, though certain public TCRs appeared in numerous donors.

A remark on this clone: As yet, its antigen is unknown.

Data came from immunoSEQ multiplex PCR; TCRdb stores just in-frame clones and leaves some out. The table has about 330,000 clones, 86% seen once. The CDR3 totals 14 residues. The V gene lost 0 bases and the J gene lost 2 bases, with 9 bases spanning the gap. The germline CDR1 and CDR2 sequences are SGDLS and YYNGEE. This chain uses TRBV9 with TRBJ2-7; possible D gene TRBD1, 6 bases. The clonotype originates from a woman under 30 in good health and CMV-seronegative. The sample comprised PBMCs. CDR3 nucleotide sequence: TGTGCCAGCAGCGTAGGGGGGCAGACCTACGAGCAGTACTTC. Translation: CASSVGGQTYEQYF.